This T cell receptor (beta chain) was profiled in a study of blood T cell repertoires in COVID-19. Study summary: T cells, B-cell-depleted T cells, or PBMCs supplied cDNA or gDNA.

During active infection, Seattle patients enrolled and were then monitored through disease. V gave up 4 bases and J gave up 3 bases, with 9 bases separating them. Germline lookup yields CDR1 MNHEY and CDR2 SVGAGI. The CDR3 spans 13 residues. Using immunoSEQ multiplex PCR, the repertoire was profiled, and TCRdb retains in-frame clones only, with some absent. Altogether some 59,000 clones are present, more than 70% being singletons, with the ten largest covering approximately 20%. The sequence derives from a man aged 25 to 40 with COVID-19, enrolled during active disease. Material: peripheral blood. This chain joins TRBV6-5 and TRBJ1-1; no clear D. The CDR3 protein is CASSFQSHTEAFF. For the CDR3, the DNA is TGTGCCAGCAGTTTTCAATCCCACACTGAAGCTTTCTTT.